This TCR beta chain was identified during a study of T cell repertoires in cytomegalovirus infection. In the study overall: Through public TCR beta signatures, both CMV infection and matching HLA type were indicated.

This clonotype was picked up one time. Its antigen remains unknown. TCRdb reanalysed the reads using MiXCR and keeps one entry per CDR3 protein. Of about 890,000 distinct CDR3 sequences in the sample, 31% were seen once. Findings and limits, study-wide: Clonotypes of TCR beta that were HLA-C-restricted and CMV-specific dominated the ex vivo response.

CDR1 is SGDLS, CDR2 YYNGEE, per germline. There are 12 residues in the CDR3. V lost 0 bases, J lost 5 bases, and 5 bases lay in between. The chain links TRBV9 to TRBJ2-5; D is undetermined. The receptor comes from a human donor in good health (CMV status not recorded). Some clones in this sample may be carry-over from other donors' samples. The sequenced sample was cultured CD8+ T cells from PBMCs, obtained from culture after CMV antigen stimulation. In DNA, the CDR3 is TGTGCCAGCAGCGTAGCTACTGAGACCCAGTACTTC. The encoded protein is CASSVATETQYF.